The clone carrying this TCR beta chain showed up just once. Assay: immunoSEQ multiplex PCR; the TCRdb copy retains only in-frame clones and omits some. The sample shows 300,000 or so clones, about 87% of them seen only once. Germline CDR1 SGHVS, CDR2 FNYEAQ. Trimming took 2 bases from V and 4 from J, leaving 21 bases between them. This CDR3 spans 18 amino acids. The data derive from a study of blood T cell repertoires in COVID-19. Study at large: Samples taken during acute and convalescent COVID-19 were collected in the United States, Italy and Spain. From T cells, B-cell-depleted T cells, or PBMCs came the material, which was cDNA or gDNA.

V is TRBV7-6 and J is TRBJ1-3, with D possibly matching TRBD1 (5 bases). The receptor's source is a woman in her twenties or thirties who had recovered from COVID-19. Sequences were obtained from peripheral blood. The CDR3 protein is CASSLSRRDGWSGNTIYF. The CDR3 coding sequence is TGTGCCAGCAGCTTAAGTAGGCGGGACGGATGGTCGGGAAACACCATATATTTT.